This entry lists 2 T cell receptor beta chains sequenced from one sample in a study of T cell repertoires in cytomegalovirus infection. The antigens of these receptors remain unknown. TCRdb processed the reads anew with MiXCR; each CDR3 protein has one entry. The sample contains 570,000 or so distinct CDR3 sequences, 35% to 50% of which appear only once. Sequencing was performed on cultured PBMCs, taken from culture after CMV antigen stimulation. These receptors all stem from a human donor in good health (CMV status not recorded). Some clones in this sample may be carry-over from other donors' samples.

The chain recombines TRBV15 with TRBJ1-1; D is possibly TRBD1 (6 bases). The CDR3 covers 15 residues. The V end lost 2 bases, the J end lost 4 bases, and 14 bases lay between the germline ends. The V gene's germline CDR1 is LNHNV and CDR2 YYDKDF (reference sequence). The CDR3 nucleotides read TGTGCCACCAGCAGAAACAGGGTGGTCTCCACTGAAGCTTTCTTT. This sequence encodes CATSRNRVVSTEAFF.

This clonotype was counted only a few times. The chain couples TRBV7-8 to TRBJ1-2, with TRBD1 matching 8 bases. The CDR3 consists of 14 residues. The germline V gene has CDR1 SGHVS and CDR2 FQNEAQ. J gave up 4 bases and V 4 bases, and 5 bases lay outside the gene matches. CDR3 coding DNA: TGTGCCAGCAGCTGGCAGGGGGCGAGCTATGGCTACACCTTC. It encodes CASSWQGASYGYTF.